Listed below are T cell receptor beta chains from one sample, sequenced in a study of blood T cell repertoires in COVID-19. The method was immunoSEQ multiplex PCR; TCRdb's version includes in-frame clones alone and lacks a portion of them. The sample includes over 200,000 clones, less than 90% of them seen just once. Sequencing was performed on PBMCs or T cells enriched from blood (not recorded which). These receptors originate from a woman in her forties or fifties in a cohort exposed to, infected with or recovered from COVID-19 (not recorded which). Both conserved end residues are part of each CDR3. D genes are given only for firm matches. Some rows mark clone size as missing; the rest say once, few, many or name a class of expanded clone.

CDR3aa: CASSRDMSEAFF; CDR3nt: TGTGCCAGCAGCCGAGACATGAGTGAAGCTTTCTTT; j_gene: TRBJ1-1; d_gene: .; v_gene: TRBV4-2; abundance: .
CDR3aa: CSTRPGGAVDEQFF; CDR3nt: TGCAGCACTCGACCTGGGGGCGCGGTCGATGAGCAGTTCTTC; j_gene: TRBJ2-1; d_gene: .; v_gene: TRBV29-1; abundance: .
CDR3aa: CASSQDIAGGPDTQYF; CDR3nt: TGTGCCAGCAGCCAAGACATAGCGGGGGGGCCAGATACGCAGTATTTT; j_gene: TRBJ2-3; d_gene: TRBD2; v_gene: TRBV4-2; abundance: .
CDR3aa: CASSYPTGGGGNTIYF; CDR3nt: TGTGCCAGCAGCTACCCGACAGGGGGCGGTGGAAACACCATATATTTT; j_gene: TRBJ1-3; d_gene: TRBD1; v_gene: TRBV6-5; abundance: .
CDR3aa: CASRTQGQTYNQPQHF; CDR3nt: TGTGCCAGCAGAACTCAGGGACAGACATACAATCAGCCCCAGCATTTT; j_gene: TRBJ1-5; d_gene: TRBD1; v_gene: TRBV6-6; abundance: once
CDR3aa: CASSFRITAYGYTF; CDR3nt: TGTGCCAGTAGTTTCCGGATCACAGCCTATGGCTACACCTTC; j_gene: TRBJ1-2; d_gene: .; v_gene: TRBV19; abundance: few
CDR3aa: CASSYPQTAGLETQYF; CDR3nt: TGTGCCAGCAGTTACCCTCAGACTGCGGGCCTAGAGACCCAGTACTTC; j_gene: TRBJ2-5; d_gene: .; v_gene: TRBV6-5; abundance: .
CDR3aa: CSVRSITGGGYEQYF; CDR3nt: TGCAGCGTCAGAAGCATCACGGGAGGCGGGTACGAGCAGTACTTC; j_gene: TRBJ2-7; d_gene: TRBD2; v_gene: TRBV29-1; abundance: .
CDR3aa: CASSQSLGLRYEQYF; CDR3nt: TGCGCCAGCAGCCAAAGTTTGGGACTGAGATACGAGCAGTACTTC; j_gene: TRBJ2-7; d_gene: .; v_gene: TRBV4-1; abundance: .
CDR3aa: CASSHVRQGRGEAFF; CDR3nt: TGCGCCAGCAGCCATGTCAGACAGGGTCGGGGTGAAGCTTTCTTT; j_gene: TRBJ1-1; d_gene: TRBD1; v_gene: TRBV4-1; abundance: few
CDR3aa: CASTSGQLYGYTF; CDR3nt: TGTGCCAGTACCTCGGGACAGCTCTATGGCTACACCTTC; j_gene: TRBJ1-2; d_gene: TRBD1; v_gene: TRBV19; abundance: .
CDR3aa: CSVQRENGYTF; CDR3nt: TGCAGCGTCCAAAGGGAGAATGGCTACACCTTC; j_gene: TRBJ1-2; d_gene: .; v_gene: TRBV29-1; abundance: .
CDR3aa: CASSKSRESNQPQHF; CDR3nt: TGTGCCAGCAGCAAGTCGCGGGAGAGCAATCAGCCCCAGCATTTT; j_gene: TRBJ1-5; d_gene: .; v_gene: TRBV21-1; abundance: .
CDR3aa: CASSVGQGSFYGYTF; CDR3nt: TGTGCCAGTAGTGTTGGACAGGGCTCATTCTATGGCTACACCTTC; j_gene: TRBJ1-2; d_gene: TRBD1; v_gene: TRBV19; abundance: .
CDR3aa: CASSFRGTNEKLFF; CDR3nt: TGTGCCAGCAGTTTCAGGGGTACTAATGAAAAACTGTTTTTT; j_gene: TRBJ1-4; d_gene: .; v_gene: TRBV6-6; abundance: once
CDR3aa: CASSLGQNYNSPLHF; CDR3nt: TGTGCCAGCAGCTTGGGACAAAACTATAATTCACCCCTCCACTTT; j_gene: TRBJ1-6; d_gene: .; v_gene: TRBV5-6; abundance: .
CDR3aa: CASSLSSGNTIYF; CDR3nt: TGTGCCAGCAGTCTCTCCTCTGGAAACACCATATATTTT; j_gene: TRBJ1-3; d_gene: .; v_gene: TRBV28; abundance: .
CDR3aa: CASSMFGDRDTEAFF; CDR3nt: TGTGCCAGTAGTATGTTTGGGGACAGGGACACTGAAGCTTTCTTT; j_gene: TRBJ1-1; d_gene: TRBD1; v_gene: TRBV19; abundance: .
CDR3aa: CASSYGTAGNTIYF; CDR3nt: TGTGCCAGCAGCTACGGGACAGCTGGAAACACCATATATTTT; j_gene: TRBJ1-3; d_gene: TRBD1; v_gene: TRBV14; abundance: .
CDR3aa: CASSQQGNSPLHF; CDR3nt: TGTGCCAGCAGCCAACAGGGAAATTCACCCCTCCACTTT; j_gene: TRBJ1-6; d_gene: .; v_gene: TRBV6-2/TRBV6-3; abundance: .
CDR3aa: CASKRGGNEAFF; CDR3nt: TGTGCCAGTAAAAGAGGGGGCAATGAAGCTTTCTTT; j_gene: TRBJ1-1; d_gene: TRBD1; v_gene: TRBV19; abundance: .
CDR3aa: CASSWGEVVYEQYF; CDR3nt: TGCGCCAGCAGCTGGGGGGAGGTCGTGTACGAGCAGTACTTC; j_gene: TRBJ2-7; d_gene: .; v_gene: TRBV5-1; abundance: .
CDR3aa: CASSSGGRNNEQFF; CDR3nt: TGCGCCAGCAGCTCCGGGGGAAGAAACAATGAGCAGTTCTTC; j_gene: TRBJ2-1; d_gene: .; v_gene: TRBV5-1; abundance: .
CDR3aa: CASSLASGYNQPQHF; CDR3nt: TGCGCCAGCAGCTTGGCGTCAGGTTACAATCAGCCCCAGCATTTT; j_gene: TRBJ1-5; d_gene: .; v_gene: TRBV5-1; abundance: .
CDR3aa: CASRTGVSNTGELFF; CDR3nt: TGTGCCAGCAGGACCGGGGTATCGAACACCGGGGAGCTGTTTTTT; j_gene: TRBJ2-2; d_gene: .; v_gene: TRBV6-5; abundance: .
CDR3aa: CASSQDLIGTGLHSPLHF; CDR3nt: TGCGCCAGCAGCCAAGATCTGATAGGGACAGGACTCCATTCACCCCTCCACTTT; j_gene: TRBJ1-6; d_gene: TRBD1; v_gene: TRBV4-3; abundance: .
CDR3aa: CSVGGGRGAYGYTF; CDR3nt: TGCAGCGTTGGGGGAGGGAGAGGGGCCTATGGCTACACCTTC; j_gene: TRBJ1-2; d_gene: .; v_gene: TRBV29-1; abundance: .
CDR3aa: CATREPPNTGELFF; CDR3nt: TGTGCCACCCGGGAACCTCCGAACACCGGGGAGCTGTTTTTT; j_gene: TRBJ2-2; d_gene: .; v_gene: TRBV2; abundance: .
CDR3aa: CASSQDPRGGRNNYGYTF; CDR3nt: TGCGCCAGCAGCCAAGATCCGCGCGGGGGCCGGAATAACTATGGCTACACCTTC; j_gene: TRBJ1-2; d_gene: .; v_gene: TRBV4-3; abundance: .
CDR3aa: CASSPTGTGGTYGQFF; CDR3nt: TGTGCCAGCAGCCCCACCGGGACAGGGGGGACGTATGGGCAGTTCTTC; j_gene: TRBJ2-1; d_gene: TRBD1; v_gene: TRBV5-5; abundance: .
CDR3aa: CASSLPGATYNEQFF; CDR3nt: TGTGCCAGCAGTTTACCAGGGGCCACCTACAATGAGCAGTTCTTC; j_gene: TRBJ2-1; d_gene: .; v_gene: TRBV28; abundance: once
CDR3aa: CSVGDRRNTEAFF; CDR3nt: TGCAGCGTTGGGGACAGAAGGAACACTGAAGCTTTCTTT; j_gene: TRBJ1-1; d_gene: TRBD1; v_gene: TRBV29-1; abundance: .
CDR3aa: CAISVGRGSDTQYF; CDR3nt: TGTGCCATCAGTGTGGGACGGGGGTCAGATACGCAGTATTTT; j_gene: TRBJ2-3; d_gene: .; v_gene: TRBV10-3; abundance: .
CDR3aa: CASSSEGQTTGRTFF; CDR3nt: TGTGCCAGCAGTTCGGAAGGGCAGACGACGGGAAGAACTTTCTTT; j_gene: TRBJ1-1; d_gene: .; v_gene: TRBV28; abundance: .
CDR3aa: CASSSETGGPREQYF; CDR3nt: TGTGCCAGCAGTTCAGAAACAGGGGGCCCTCGCGAGCAGTACTTC; j_gene: TRBJ2-7; d_gene: TRBD1; v_gene: TRBV28; abundance: .
CDR3aa: CASSQPLTGTSYEQYF; CDR3nt: TGTGCCAGCAGCCAACCTTTGACAGGGACGTCCTACGAGCAGTACTTC; j_gene: TRBJ2-7; d_gene: TRBD1; v_gene: TRBV3-1/TRBV3-2; abundance: .
CDR3aa: CASSPAIGRAGSPLHF; CDR3nt: TGTGCCAGCTCACCCGCGATAGGAAGGGCGGGATCACCCCTCCACTTT; j_gene: TRBJ1-6; d_gene: .; v_gene: TRBV18; abundance: .